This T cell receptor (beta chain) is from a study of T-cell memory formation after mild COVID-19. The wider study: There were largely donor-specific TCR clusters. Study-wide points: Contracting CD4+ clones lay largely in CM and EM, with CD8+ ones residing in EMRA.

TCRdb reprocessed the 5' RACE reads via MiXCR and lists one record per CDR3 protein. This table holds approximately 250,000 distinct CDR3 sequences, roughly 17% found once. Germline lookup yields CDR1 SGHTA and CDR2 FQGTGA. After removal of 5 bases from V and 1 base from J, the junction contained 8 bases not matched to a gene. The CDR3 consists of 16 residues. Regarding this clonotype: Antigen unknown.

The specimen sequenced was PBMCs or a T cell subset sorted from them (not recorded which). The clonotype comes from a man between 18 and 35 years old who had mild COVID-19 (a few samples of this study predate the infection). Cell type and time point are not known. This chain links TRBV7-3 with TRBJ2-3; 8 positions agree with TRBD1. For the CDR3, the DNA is TGTGCCAGCAGCCCACTGGGGACAGGTGGCACAGATACGCAGTATTTT. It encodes CASSPLGTGGTDTQYF.